This entry is about one TCR beta chain. Its antigen is unknown. Treatment meaning: over 15 received Ad26.COV2.S at low or high dose, single or two shots; 5 received placebo; per-sample allocation not given. Material that was analyzed had been drawn on day 63 after the first vaccine or placebo injection. The J segment lost 7 bases and the V segment lost 8 bases, leaving 3 bases of the junction unmatched. In germline, CDR1 is WSHSY, CDR2 SAAADI. The CDR3 is made up of 11 amino acids. The protocol was immunoSEQ multiplex PCR, while the TCRdb copy is restricted to in-frame clones and leaves out a portion. This table holds about 280,000 clones, around 87% found once. This entry belongs to a study of Ad26.COV2.S vaccination and SARS-CoV-2 variants. Study-wide background: Intramuscular Ad26.COV2.S at 5x10^10 or 1x10^11 viral particles. Study-level findings and limits: Assessments of TCR breadth and depth may have underestimated the total T cell responses. Placebo recipients showed lower spike-specific TCR breadth than vaccinees. Measurement of non-spike TCR breadth gave similar results in vaccine and placebo recipients.

V gene TRBV10-2 combines with J gene TRBJ1-1; 8 nucleotides match TRBD1. The starting material was peripheral blood, obtained in a trial of Ad26.COV2.S vaccine versus placebo. This sequence originates from a person aged 18-65 years who received the Ad26.COV2.S COVID-19 vaccine or a placebo. CDR3 sequence reads: CASQDRDEAFF. The CDR3 DNA reads TGCGCCAGCCAGGACAGGGATGAAGCTTTCTTT.